One sample yielded the 21 T cell receptor beta chains listed below, sequenced in a study of T cell repertoires in cytomegalovirus infection. TCRdb reprocessed the reads via MiXCR and lists one record per CDR3 protein. In the table there are 230,000 or so distinct CDR3 sequences, 15% to 20% of which are singletons. The sample taken for sequencing was CD8+ T cells from PBMCs. Receptor source: a human donor in good health (CMV status not recorded). Some clones in this sample may be carry-over from other donors' samples.

CDR3 loop: CASSPDRVIETQYF. Written as DNA, the CDR3 is TGTGCCAGCAGCCCAGACAGGGTAATAGAGACCCAGTACTTC. The chain combines TRBV28 with TRBJ2-5; 7 bases fit TRBD1. Germline assignment: CDR1 MDHEN and CDR2 SYDVKM. The CDR3 is 14 residues long. J was trimmed by 4 bases and V by 6 bases; bases with no gene match: 8. The whole variable domain, remainder taken from reference TRBV28 and TRBJ2-5, is DVKVTQSSRYLVKRTGEKVFLECVQDMDHENMFWYRQDPGLGLRLIYFSYDVKMKEKGDIPEGYSVSREKKERFSLILESASTNQTSMYLCASSPDRVIETQYFGPGTRLLVL.

This clonotype occurred a few times. The chain is built from TRBV29-1 and TRBJ1-1; TRBD1 agrees at 7 bases. Germline values: CDR1 SQVTM, CDR2 ANQGSEA. The CDR3 loop spans 12 amino acids. V shed 6 bases and J 6 bases; nucleotides not matched to a gene: 7. CDR3 residues: CSVVGDRAEAFF. CDR3 coding DNA: TGCAGCGTCGTCGGAGACAGGGCTGAAGCTTTCTTT. Variable domain in full (rest from reference TRBV29-1 and TRBJ1-1): SAVISQKPSRDICQRGTSLTIQCQVDSQVTMMFWYRQQPGQSLTLIATANQGSEATYESGFVIDKFPISRPNLTFSTLTVSNMSPEDSSIYLCSVVGDRAEAFFGQGTRLTVV.

This rearrangement joins TRBV2 to TRBJ2-7, with 8 bases identical to TRBD2. Germline V gene lookup returns CDR1 SNHLY and CDR2 FYNNEI. CDR3 length: 18 residues. J gave up 0 bases and V 8 bases, and 18 bases lay outside the gene matches. The CDR3 DNA is TGTGCCAGCGGGCGGGGGAGGTATTTAAGCGGGAGCTCCTACGAGCAGTACTTC. Translation gives CASGRGRYLSGSSYEQYF.

This clonotype was counted at least ten times. The V gene is TRBV7-2, the J gene TRBJ2-7, with 8 bases identical to TRBD2. V trimming: 4 bases; J trimming: 7 bases; junction bases outside the gene matches: 12. Germline V gene data show CDR1 as SGHTA and CDR2 as FQGNSA. The CDR3 is made up of 15 amino acids. The CDR3 loop is CASSSNSGVLREQYF. CDR3 nucleotides: TGTGCCAGCAGCTCCAATAGCGGGGTGTTACGAGAGCAGTACTTC.

This clonotype showed up just a few times. For the CDR3, the DNA is TGTGCCAGCAGCTTAGTTGGTAACAGATTGAACACTGAAGCTTTCTTT. Residues: CASSLVGNRLNTEAFF. This rearrangement joins TRBV7-8 to TRBJ1-1, with no clear D. V was cut by 1 base and J by 0 bases, with 12 bases left in between. Germline CDR1 is SGHVS and CDR2 is FQNEAQ. The CDR3 spans 16 residues.

This clonotype occurred many times. This chain joins TRBV7-9 and TRBJ2-7; TRBD1 matches 9 bases. The V and J ends lost 5 bases and 4 bases, in that order; junction bases with no gene match: 6. This CDR3 has 14 residues. From germline, CDR1 is SEHNR and CDR2 FQNEAQ (reference sequence). The CDR3 bases are TGTGCCAGCAGCCAGGGACAGGGACTATACGAGCAGTACTTC. Its translation is CASSQGQGLYEQYF.

The chain is built from TRBV29-1 and TRBJ2-3, with D perhaps matching TRBD2 (6 bases). This CDR3 has 14 residues. Germline-derived CDR1 and CDR2 are SQVTM and ANQGSEA. V was cut by 8 bases and J by 5 bases, with 20 bases left in between. The CDR3 nucleotides are TGCAGCATCTGGAGGGCTAGCACTGGAGATACGCAGTATTTT. Translating gives CSIWRASTGDTQYF.

This sequence joins TRBV7-8 and TRBJ2-1; TRBD1 agrees at 9 bases. V gave up 5 bases and J gave up 10 bases; unmatched junction bases: 12. The CDR3 is made up of 15 amino acids. Germline values: CDR1 SGHVS, CDR2 FQNEAQ. The CDR3 loop reads CASSPPGTGLKEQFF. The CDR3, as DNA: TGTGCCAGCAGCCCGCCCGGGACAGGGTTGAAAGAGCAGTTCTTC.

This clonotype has just a few counts. The chain recombines TRBV11-1 with TRBJ2-7; TRBD2 aligns across 8 bases. V lost 5 bases to trimming and J lost 4 bases; unmatched junction nucleotides: 10. The CDR3 is 15 amino acids. Germline loops: CDR1 SGHAT, CDR2 FQDESV (reference sequence). The chain's CDR3 is CASSPRGSGGYEQYF. The CDR3 nucleotides are TGTGCCAGCAGCCCGCGAGGAAGCGGGGGTTACGAGCAGTACTTC.

CDR3 DNA: TGTGCCAGCAGCCAAGAAAGTGACGGGTACTATGGCTACACCTTC. This encodes CASSQESDGYYGYTF. The chain links TRBV4-2 to TRBJ1-2; D gene uncertain. The ends were cut back, 0 bases at V and 3 bases at J, with 11 bases in the middle. This CDR3 is built from 15 residues. Germline values: CDR1 LGHNA, CDR2 YNFKEQ.

The table lists this clonotype with a few counts. This sequence joins TRBV15 and TRBJ2-7; TRBD2 aligns across 8 bases. Unmatched junction bases numbered 6, after V lost 0 bases and J lost 5 bases. The length of the CDR3 is 15 residues. Germline V CDR1 and CDR2: LNHNV, YYDKDF (reference sequence). CDR3 nucleotides: TGTGCCACCAGCAGAGATCCGGGGGGGCCCGACGAGCAGTACTTC. This translates into CATSRDPGGPDEQYF.

The V and J genes are TRBV11-2 and TRBJ2-1, with D perhaps given as TRBD1 or TRBD2 (6 bases each). Looked up from germline, CDR1 is SGHAT and CDR2 is FQNNGV. The CDR3 has 16 amino acids. Trimming removed 2 bases from V and 7 bases from J, with 18 bases in between. The CDR3 DNA reads as TGTGCCAGCAGCTTATTGTCGGGGGCCCCCGAGAATGAGCAGTTCTTC. This translates into CASSLLSGAPENEQFF.

This chain connects TRBV12-3 or TRBV12-4 to TRBJ1-1, with D uncertain. V was cut by 3 bases and J by 4 bases, with 9 bases left in between. This CDR3 has 13 residues. CDR3 in amino acids: CASSFRVFTEAFF. DNA of the CDR3: TGTGCCAGCAGTTTTAGGGTGTTCACTGAAGCTTTCTTT.

In its sample, this clonotype was seen a few times. The genes are TRBV5-1 and TRBJ1-1; possibly TRBD1 for D (6 bases). CDR3 length: 15 amino acids. The V gene's germline CDR1 is SGHRS and CDR2 YFSETQ. V was pared by 0 bases and J by 2 bases, with 11 bases between. Written as DNA, the CDR3 is TGCGCCAGCAGCTTGGTGGACAGCCTAAACACTGAAGCTTTCTTT. Its protein product is CASSLVDSLNTEAFF.

This clonotype was observed at least ten times. The chain employs TRBV6-1 and TRBJ2-7; 8 bases agree with TRBD1. In germline, CDR1 is MNHNS, CDR2 SASEGT. The CDR3 totals 15 residues. V lost 4 bases to trimming and J lost 5 bases; unmatched junction nucleotides: 10. The CDR3 nucleotides read TGTGCCAGCAGTGCCGAGCGACAGGGGTACAACGAGCAGTACTTC. Its translation is CASSAERQGYNEQYF.

This clonotype was observed many times. The chain links TRBV7-8 to TRBJ2-7; D not resolved. The CDR3 totals 16 residues. Germline V gives CDR1 SGHVS, CDR2 FQNEAQ. V lost 5 bases to trimming and J lost 0 bases, with 17 bases between them. CDR3 DNA sequence: TGTGCCAGCAGCGCTCCCAATCCGGTTCTCTCCTACGAGCAGTACTTC. Its translation is CASSAPNPVLSYEQYF.

The chain joins TRBV6-2 or TRBV6-3 to TRBJ2-7, with D perhaps being TRBD1 or TRBD2 (5 bases each). The V gene lost 2 bases and the J gene lost 6 bases, with 11 bases spanning the gap. The length of the CDR3 is 13 residues. Looked up from germline, CDR1 is MNHEY and CDR2 is SVGEGT. The CDR3 sequence is CASSYTSGPEQYF. DNA of the CDR3: TGTGCCAGCAGTTACACGTCGGGGCCCGAGCAGTACTTC.

V is TRBV15 and J is TRBJ1-3; 9 nucleotides agree with TRBD1. Germline V gene lookup returns CDR1 LNHNV and CDR2 YYDKDF (reference sequence). The CDR3 sequence is 20 residues long. The V segment lost 3 bases and the J segment 0 bases; nucleotides outside the gene matches: 15. The CDR3 loop is CATSSSLSLTGGVSGNTIYF. Written as DNA, the CDR3 is TGTGCCACCAGCAGTTCCCTGTCCCTGACAGGGGGAGTCTCTGGAAACACCATATATTTT.

This clonotype turned up a few times. The chain employs TRBV6-2 or TRBV6-3 and TRBJ2-3, with D possibly matching TRBD2 (6 bases). V shed 2 bases and J shed 3 bases, with 12 bases lying between them. This CDR3 spans 15 amino acids. Germline V lookup: CDR1 MNHEY, CDR2 SVGEGT. CDR3: CASSYLPGGTDTQYF. The CDR3 nucleotides are TGTGCCAGCAGTTACCTGCCCGGAGGGACAGATACGCAGTATTTT.

This clonotype was found once. The chain couples TRBV6-2 or TRBV6-3 to TRBJ2-7, with 7 bases fitting TRBD2. The CDR3 loop spans 15 amino acids. Germline trimming cut 5 bases from V and 0 bases from J; bases unmatched to any gene: 7. Per the germline V gene, CDR1 is MNHEY and CDR2 is SVGEGT. In DNA form, the CDR3 reads TGTGCCAGCAGTCAGCAGCGGGGACCCTCCTACGAGCAGTACTTC. It translates to CASSQQRGPSYEQYF.

A few counts support this clonotype. J is TRBJ1-2 and V is TRBV6-2 or TRBV6-3; D unresolved. The V end lost 5 bases, the J end lost 4 bases, and 14 bases lay between the germline ends. The germline V gene has CDR1 MNHEY and CDR2 SVGEGT. This CDR3 contains 14 residues. The CDR3, as DNA: TGTGCCAGCAGTCCCCGTGGAGGCACCTATGGCTACACCTTC. Protein: CASSPRGGTYGYTF.